This passage covers 25 T cell receptor beta chains from one sample sequenced in a study of shared clonotypes between healthy human individuals. TCRdb's copy holds only in-frame clones and misses some; the assay was immunoSEQ multiplex PCR. The profile shows approximately 480,000 clones, nearly 80% of them singletons. Sequenced sample: PBMCs. The receptors come from a woman in her forties in good health. Some clones in this sample may be carry-over from other donors' samples.

The chain combines TRBV10-1 with TRBJ2-7; D might be TRBD1 (5 bases). The V gene lost 2 bases and the J gene lost 0 bases, with 5 bases spanning the gap. Germline V lookup: CDR1 WNHNN, CDR2 SYGVQD (reference sequence). This CDR3 is built from 13 residues. The CDR3 DNA sequence: TGCGCCAGCAGTGAGGGGGCCTCCTACGAGCAGTACTTC. Residues: CASSEGASYEQYF.

The chain joins TRBV6-1 to TRBJ2-3, with TRBD2 as a possible D gene (6 bases). The CDR3 runs to 17 residues. CDR1 is MNHNS and CDR2 is SASEGT in the germline V gene. Between the trimmed V and J ends, which lost 4 bases and 0 bases, there was a span of 17 bases. Here the CDR3 reads CASSVTTGTGSTDTQYF. CDR3 sequence (DNA): TGTGCCAGCAGTGTTACGACCGGGACTGGTAGCACAGATACGCAGTATTTT.

The chain employs TRBV29-1 and TRBJ2-5; D perhaps matches TRBD2 (6 bases). The assigned J gene may be wrong: the sequence end matches TRBJ2-7 better. Germline V lookup: CDR1 SQVTM, CDR2 ANQGSEA. This CDR3 is 13 amino acids long. CDR3 protein: CSVEEDGGYEQYF. The CDR3 nucleotides are TGCAGCGTTGAAGAGGACGGGGGCTACGAGCAGTACTTC.

This chain joins TRBV7-9 and TRBJ2-7; 9 positions agree with TRBD1. Germline V lookup: CDR1 SEHNR, CDR2 FQNEAQ (reference sequence). With 5 bases clipped from V and 5 bases from J, the junction kept 7 bases outside the gene matches. The CDR3 loop spans 14 amino acids. The CDR3 here is CASSIRDRAHEQYF. In DNA form, the CDR3 reads TGTGCCAGCAGCATCCGGGACAGGGCCCACGAGCAGTACTTC.

Written as DNA, the CDR3 is TGTGCCAGCAGTTGGGACGGACAATATGGCTACACCTTC. Protein: CASSWDGQYGYTF. V gene TRBV27 combines with J gene TRBJ1-2, with D possibly TRBD1 on 5 matching bases. With 4 bases removed from V and 5 bases from J, the gap between germline ends came to 11 bases. This CDR3 region has 13 residues. CDR1 MNHEY and CDR2 SMNVEV come from the germline V gene (reference sequence).

Comment on this clone: Additional DNA sequences in this sample encode the identical CDR3. The chain links TRBV25-1 to TRBJ2-5; D is unresolved. The CDR3 loop spans 11 amino acids. The germline V gene encodes CDR1 MGHDK and CDR2 SYGVNS. Trimming removed 4 bases at V and 4 bases at J, with 4 bases between. The CDR3 bases are TGTGCCAGCAGTGTCGGAGAGACCCAGTACTTC. Translating gives CASSVGETQYF.

This clone came up a few times. The chain links TRBV28 to TRBJ2-4, with TRBD2 matching over 10 bases. The CDR3 spans 14 residues. CDR1 and CDR2 from the germline V gene are MDHEN and SYDVKM. J lost 6 bases, V lost 5 bases, and 4 bases had no gene match. The DNA for the CDR3 is TGTGCCAGCAGTCCCGGGACTAGCGTAAACATTCAGTACTTC. Its protein product is CASSPGTSVNIQYF.

The chain has TRBV5-1 and TRBJ2-5, with 7 bases aligning to TRBD1. The CDR3 is 14 amino acids. Germline-derived CDR1 and CDR2 are SGHRS and YFSETQ. V shed 0 bases and J 1 base; nucleotides not matched to a gene: 0. CDR3 region: CASSLGTGQETQYF. CDR3 nucleotide sequence: TGCGCCAGCAGCTTGGGGACAGGCCAAGAGACCCAGTACTTC.

The V and J genes are TRBV4-1 and TRBJ2-5; D ambiguous. The DNA end is a closer match to TRBJ2-7, so the J assignment may be wrong. This CDR3 has 14 amino acids. Germline CDR1 MGHRA, CDR2 YSYEKL. In nucleotides, the CDR3 is TGCGCCAGCAGCCACCGGACGGGTTCCTACGAGCAGTACTTC. Its protein product is CASSHRTGSYEQYF.

The chain couples TRBV21-1 to TRBJ1-2. TRBV21-1 is recorded as a pseudogene. This CDR3 region has 14 residues. CDR3 in amino acids: CASSKVRGYYGYTF. The CDR3 DNA reads as TGTGCCAGCAGCAAAGTACGGGGGTACTATGGCTACACCTTC.

The CDR3 protein is CATSRDFRDGGYEQYF. The CDR3 nucleotides are TGTGCCACCAGCAGAGACTTCCGGGACGGCGGGTACGAGCAGTACTTC. This rearrangement joins TRBV15 to TRBJ2-7; D tentatively fits TRBD1 or TRBD2 (5 bases each). CDR1 and CDR2 from the germline V gene are LNHNV and YYDKDF (reference sequence). This CDR3 spans 16 amino acids. V gave up 0 bases and J gave up 4 bases, with 16 bases separating them. Supplemented by reference TRBV15 and TRBJ2-7, the full variable domain reads DAMVIQNPRYQVTQFGKPVTLSCSQTLNHNVMYWYQQKSSQAPKLLFHYYDKDFNNEADTPDNFQSRRPNTSFCFLDIRSPGLGDTAMYLCATSRDFRDGGYEQYFGPGTRLTVT.

This clone was detected a few times. V usage is TRBV28 and J usage is TRBJ2-3, with 9 bases aligning to TRBD1. CDR1 is MDHEN, CDR2 SYDVKM, per germline. This CDR3 region has 13 residues. V shed 6 bases, J shed 4 bases, and the junction held 2 bases outside the gene matches. The CDR3 spells CASRTGGADTQYF. DNA of the CDR3: TGTGCCAGCAGAACAGGGGGCGCAGATACGCAGTATTTT.

This rearrangement joins TRBV2 to TRBJ2-5; TRBD2 matches at 8 bases. CDR1 and CDR2 from the germline V gene are SNHLY and FYNNEI. The length of the CDR3 is 15 residues. J lost 4 bases, V lost 3 bases, and 7 bases had no gene match. CDR3 bases: TGTGCCAGCAGTGAGAGCGGGAGAGGAGCAGAGACCCAGTACTTC. Translated: CASSESGRGAETQYF.

The CDR3 here is CASRTGQAYEQYF. The CDR3 coding sequence is TGTGCCAGCCGAACCGGACAAGCCTACGAGCAGTACTTC. V usage is TRBV28 and J usage is TRBJ2-7; weak D call: TRBD1 (5 bases). Trimming cost V 8 bases and J 2 bases, with 13 bases left between them. From germline, CDR1 is MDHEN and CDR2 SYDVKM. The CDR3 runs to 13 residues. Full variable domain (missing parts from reference TRBV28 and TRBJ2-7): DVKVTQSSRYLVKRTGEKVFLECVQDMDHENMFWYRQDPGLGLRLIYFSYDVKMKEKGDIPEGYSVSREKKERFSLILESASTNQTSMYLCASRTGQAYEQYFGPGTRLTVT.

The chain combines TRBV7-6 with TRBJ2-1; 7 bases are a match to TRBD2. There are 14 residues in the CDR3. Germline assignment: CDR1 SGHVS and CDR2 FNYEAQ. The J segment lost 3 bases and the V segment lost 4 bases, leaving 3 bases of the junction unmatched. The CDR3 loop reads CASSSGTIYNEQFF. The CDR3 nucleotides are TGTGCCAGCAGCTCCGGGACTATCTACAATGAGCAGTTCTTC.

J is TRBJ1-4 and V is TRBV28; 9 bases are a match to TRBD1. Germline V gene lookup returns CDR1 MDHEN and CDR2 SYDVKM. Trimming took 3 bases from V and 5 from J; bases not matched to a gene: 7. This CDR3 has 16 residues. CDR3: CASSLTGTGSNEKLFF. CDR3 coding DNA: TGTGCCAGCAGTTTGACGGGGACAGGGAGCAATGAAAAACTGTTTTTT.

This clone was detected only once. The J gene is TRBJ2-4, the V gene TRBV6-6, with D possibly being TRBD1 (6 bases). CDR3 size: 13 residues. Germline V gives CDR1 MNHNY, CDR2 SVGAGI (reference sequence). V lost 6 bases to trimming and J lost 7 bases, with 13 bases between them. CDR3 nucleotide sequence: TGTGCCAGCAGCAGGACAGAGTCGAACATTCAGTACTTC. As protein: CASSRTESNIQYF.

The chain combines TRBV11-2 with TRBJ2-7; D gene unclear. From germline, CDR1 is SGHAT and CDR2 FQNNGV. V was clipped by 1 base and J by 5 bases, with 6 bases between them. This CDR3 region has 12 residues. The CDR3 spells CASSLAVHEQYF. The CDR3 DNA sequence: TGTGCCAGCAGCTTAGCCGTCCACGAGCAGTACTTC.

On this clone: In the same sample, other DNA sequences code for this CDR3. This rearrangement joins TRBV6-1 to TRBJ1-5; tentative D call: TRBD1 (5 bases). Germline values: CDR1 MNHNS, CDR2 SASEGT. V was cut by 0 bases and J by 4 bases, with 7 bases left in between. The CDR3 is 14 residues long. CDR3 bases: TGTGCCAGCAGTGAAGCGGGGGGGAATCAGCCCCAGCATTTT. Residues: CASSEAGGNQPQHF.

The CDR3 coding sequence is TGTGCCAGCAGCACTAGACACAGGGGGCTCAACAATGAGCAGTTCTTC. This gives the protein CASSTRHRGLNNEQFF. The V call is TRBV7-3, the J call TRBJ2-1, with 9 positions matching TRBD1. The CDR3 loop spans 16 amino acids. V was pared by 5 bases and J by 5 bases, with 10 bases of the junction left unmatched. Germline V lookup: CDR1 SGHTA, CDR2 FQGTGA. Complete variable domain (other parts from reference TRBV7-3 and TRBJ2-1): GAGVSQTPSNKVTEKGKYVELRCDPISGHTALYWYRQSLGQGPEFLIYFQGTGAADDSGLPNDRFFAVRPEGSVSTLKIQRTERGDSAVYLCASSTRHRGLNNEQFFGPGTRLTVL.

This clone was recorded a few times. This sequence joins TRBV6-5 and TRBJ2-1; TRBD1 might be the D (6 bases). V was pared by 6 bases and J by 3 bases, with 12 bases between. The CDR3 has 14 amino acids. The germline V gene encodes CDR1 MNHEY and CDR2 SVGAGI. The CDR3 spells CASRSRDIYNEQFF. CDR3 DNA: TGTGCCAGCAGATCCAGGGACATCTACAATGAGCAGTTCTTC.

The chain joins TRBV5-1 to TRBJ2-2; D may be TRBD1 (7 bases). V lost 1 base to trimming and J lost 5 bases, with 12 bases between them. The CDR3 is 15 amino acids. The germline CDR1 and CDR2 sequences are SGHRS and YFSETQ. As DNA, the CDR3 is TGCGCCAGCAGCTTGTCAGGGGGGATTACCGGGGAGCTGTTTTTT. This sequence encodes CASSLSGGITGELFF.

This clone has only one observation. The rearrangement joins TRBV29-1 to TRBJ2-7; no firm D call. The CDR3 sequence is 12 residues long. V lost 8 bases and J lost 0, with 11 bases in between. Germline V lookup: CDR1 SQVTM, CDR2 ANQGSEA. The CDR3, as DNA: TGCAGCTTCGCCGTGGGCTCCTACGAGCAGTACTTC. The encoded protein is CSFAVGSYEQYF.

This sequence joins TRBV7-9 and TRBJ2-3; 7 nucleotides agree with TRBD2. V gave up 5 bases and J gave up 5 bases; unmatched junction bases: 7. CDR1 and CDR2 (germline): SEHNR, FQNEAQ (reference sequence). The CDR3 covers 14 residues. The CDR3 DNA is TGTGCCAGCAGCATGACACGGGAGGTAGATACGCAGTATTTT. As protein: CASSMTREVDTQYF.

The chain employs TRBV28 and TRBJ2-7, with TRBD1 matching 10 bases. The CDR3 is 12 amino acids. V trimming: 10 bases; J trimming: 6 bases; junction bases outside the gene matches: 6. CDR1 and CDR2 (germline): MDHEN, SYDVKM. The CDR3 loop is CATGTGDSEQYF. The CDR3 nucleotides read TGTGCCACCGGGACAGGGGATAGCGAGCAGTACTTC.